This TCR beta chain was observed in a study of T cell repertoires in cytomegalovirus infection. Study details: Carrying CMV and the relevant HLA type showed in public TCR beta signatures. Study-level points and caveats: It was HLA-C-restricted CMV-specific TCR beta clonotypes that dominated the response ex vivo.

TCRdb fed the reads into MiXCR, producing one record per CDR3 protein. This sample has some 400,000 distinct CDR3 sequences; roughly a third occur once, and the top ten carry roughly 13%. The CDR3 has 13 amino acids. The V end was cut by 2 bases, the J end by 4 bases, with 7 bases between. In germline, CDR1 is SGHRS, CDR2 YFSETQ. Remarks on this clonotype: What it recognizes is unknown.

The clonotype originates from a human donor in good health (CMV status not recorded). Some clones in this sample may be carry-over from other donors' samples. Sequencing was carried out using PBMCs. The chain combines TRBV5-1 with TRBJ2-1; D is unclear. DNA of the CDR3: TGCGCCAGCAGCTTTGGAGATTACAATGAGCAGTTCTTC. Its protein is CASSFGDYNEQFF.